This entry lists 26 T cell receptor beta chains sequenced from one sample in a study of glioma-infiltrating T cells. Using RNA template, CDR3s of TCR alpha and beta were amplified with iRepertoire arm-PCR. TCRdb recomputed calls from the multiplex PCR reads with MiXCR, one row per CDR3 protein. Here the sample spans under 200,000 distinct CDR3 sequences, 32% being singletons. Sequenced sample: glioma tissue, nonneoplastic brain tissue, or PBMCs (not recorded which). The receptors were sampled from a human donor with low-grade glioma or glioblastoma, undergoing nonglioma brain surgery, or in good health (not recorded which).

The chain recombines TRBV12-3 or TRBV12-4 with TRBJ2-2; the match to TRBD2 covers 7 bases. Unmatched junction bases numbered 7, after V lost 3 bases and J lost 0 bases. CDR3 length equals 17 residues. CDR3 sequence: CASSFQGAGANTGELFF. For the CDR3, the DNA is TGTGCCAGCAGTTTTCAAGGGGCGGGGGCGAACACCGGGGAGCTGTTTTTT.

This clonotype was counted ten times or more. The chain combines TRBV3-1 with TRBJ2-1, with unresolved D. The CDR3 sequence is 15 residues long. The germline V and J ends were trimmed by 0 bases and 2 bases, with 8 bases remaining between them. The germline CDR1 and CDR2 sequences are LGHDT and YNNKEL (reference sequence). The CDR3 DNA follows: TGTGCCAGCAGCCAAGATAGTCAGCCCTACAATGAGCAGTTCTTC. It yields the protein CASSQDSQPYNEQFF.

There are many counts of this clonotype. The genes are TRBV19 and TRBJ1-1; tentative D call: TRBD1 (6 bases). In germline, CDR1 is LNHDA, CDR2 SQIVND (reference sequence). V was shortened by 8 bases and J by 5 bases, with 18 bases between the two germline ends. The CDR3 totals 14 residues. This CDR3 reads CASVTGGAGTEAFF. The CDR3 coding sequence is TGTGCCAGTGTTACGGGGGGCGCAGGGACTGAAGCTTTCTTT.

This clonotype was seen just once. The V call is TRBV7-6, the J call TRBJ2-2; weak D call: TRBD2 (5 bases). Looked up from germline, CDR1 is SGHVS and CDR2 is FNYEAQ. The CDR3 runs to 16 residues. The V and J ends lost 2 bases and 7 bases respectively, with 17 bases between them. CDR3 sequence (DNA): TGTGCCAGCAGCTTAAGGTCTAGCCCTGATTTCGGGGAGCTGTTTTTT. Translating gives CASSLRSSPDFGELFF.

This clonotype showed up many times. The rearrangement links TRBV4-1 to TRBJ2-7; TRBD2 aligns across 8 bases. In germline, CDR1 is MGHRA, CDR2 YSYEKL. J gave up 5 bases and V 8 bases, and 11 bases lay outside the gene matches. This CDR3 has 14 residues. For the CDR3, the DNA is TGCGCCAGCCGAGCTGTCGGGGGGGACCACGAGCAGTACTTC. This sequence encodes CASRAVGGDHEQYF.

This clonotype was seen ten or more times. The V and J genes are TRBV20-1 and TRBJ1-5; D is ambiguous. V lost 0 bases and J lost 0, with 9 bases in between. CDR1 DFQATT and CDR2 SNEGSKA come from the germline V gene (reference sequence). This CDR3 region has 15 residues. The CDR3 DNA sequence: TGCAGTGCTAGAGATTTGGCTTATAGCAATCAGCCCCAGCATTTT. This codes for CSARDLAYSNQPQHF.

Only a few counts were recorded for this clonotype. The J gene is TRBJ2-1, the V gene TRBV29-1; 9 bases map to TRBD2. This CDR3 is built from 15 residues. Germline values: CDR1 SQVTM, CDR2 ANQGSEA. The V and J ends lost 5 bases and 0 bases, in that order; junction bases with no gene match: 5. CDR3 loop: CSVTQREVSYNEQFF. CDR3 DNA sequence: TGCAGCGTTACCCAGCGGGAGGTCTCCTACAATGAGCAGTTCTTC.

The chain couples TRBV16 to TRBJ2-7, with no clear D. CDR1 and CDR2 from the germline V gene are KGHSY and FQNENV. This CDR3 has 15 residues. V lost 1 base, J lost 0 bases, and 10 bases lay in between. The CDR3 is CASSQLTQISYEQYF. The CDR3 nucleotides are TGTGCCAGCAGCCAATTGACACAGATCTCCTACGAGCAGTACTTC.

This clonotype was counted many times. V and J are TRBV20-1 and TRBJ2-1; D not certain. This CDR3 has 12 residues. V was trimmed by 4 bases and J by 10 bases, leaving 14 bases between them. CDR1 and CDR2 (germline): DFQATT, SNEGSKA (reference sequence). For the CDR3, the DNA is TGCAGTGCTAAAATTGGTTTCGGAGAGCAGTTCTTC. This sequence encodes CSAKIGFGEQFF.

A single count supports this clonotype. A much more abundant neighbour one base away suggests this may be a read error. The chain employs TRBV29-1 and TRBJ1-1; tentative D call: TRBD1 (5 bases). Germline V gene lookup returns CDR1 SQVTM and CDR2 ANQGSEA. The germline V and J ends were trimmed by 8 bases and 1 base, with 14 bases remaining between them. The CDR3 consists of 13 residues. The CDR3 bases are TGCAGCTGTCTACGAGACAGGAACACTGAAGCTTTCTTT. Translating it yields CSCLRDRNTEAFF.

Many counts were recorded for this clonotype. CDR3 sequence: CASSEEREGRSYEQYF. CDR3 in DNA: TGTGCCAGCAGTGAAGAGAGGGAGGGTAGGTCCTACGAGCAGTACTTC. The J gene is TRBJ2-7, the V gene TRBV6-1; TRBD2 aligns across 7 bases. J was trimmed by 1 base and V by 1 base; bases with no gene match: 7. Looked up from germline, CDR1 is MNHNS and CDR2 is SASEGT. The CDR3 runs 16 residues.

The genes are TRBV10-3 and TRBJ1-4; perhaps TRBD1 as D (5 bases). CDR1 ENHRY and CDR2 SYGVKD come from the germline V gene. Trimming pared 3 bases from V and 8 bases from J, leaving 16 bases between. The length of the CDR3 is 15 residues. CDR3 region: CAISDPGKGSEKLFF. The CDR3 DNA reads as TGTGCCATCAGTGACCCAGGGAAAGGGAGCGAAAAACTGTTTTTT.

This clonotype appeared a single time. A much larger clonotype is one base distant, so this may be a read error. The chain has TRBV7-2 and TRBJ2-7, with 8 positions matching TRBD2. Germline lookup yields CDR1 SGHTA and CDR2 FQGNSA. Trimming took 1 base from V and 8 from J; bases not matched to a gene: 10. The CDR3 is 15 amino acids. The CDR3 loop is CASSLGGGRFSKQYF. In DNA, the CDR3 is TGTGCCAGCAGCTTAGGCGGCGGGAGGTTCAGCAAGCAGTACTTC. The full variable domain, completed using reference TRBV7-2 and TRBJ2-7, is GAGVSQSPSNKVTEKGKDVELRCDPISGHTALYWYRQSLGQGLEFLIYFQGNSAPDKSGLPSDRFSAERTGGSVSTLTIQRTQQEDSAVYLCASSLGGGRFSKQYFGPGTRLTVT.

The chain links TRBV10-3 to TRBJ2-7, with TRBD2 identical over 9 bases. CDR1 is ENHRY, CDR2 SYGVKD, per germline. The CDR3 is made up of 15 amino acids. The V and J ends lost 4 bases and 4 bases, in that order; junction bases with no gene match: 8. The chain's CDR3 is CAISGGVAGVYEQYF. In nucleotides, the CDR3 is TGTGCCATCAGTGGGGGCGTAGCGGGAGTTTACGAGCAGTACTTC.

A word on this clonotype: An end of the junction differs from the germline gene, which may be a read error. The V gene is TRBV6-5, the J gene TRBJ1-3, with D hard to call. Germline CDR1 is MNHEY and CDR2 is SVGAGI. The CDR3 contains 17 residues. CDR3 in amino acids: CASSYGGFPSSGNNIHF. For the CDR3, the DNA is TGTGCCAGCAGTTACGGTGGCTTTCCGAGCTCTGGAAACAACATACATTTT.

The chain is built from TRBV19 and TRBJ1-2; possible D gene TRBD1, 6 bases. Between the trimmed V and J ends, which lost 5 bases and 8 bases, there was a span of 21 bases. Per the germline V gene, CDR1 is LNHDA and CDR2 is SQIVND (reference sequence). The CDR3 sequence is 15 residues long. The CDR3 nucleotides read TGTGCCAGTAGTCCATCTGGGGGCGAGTTTCGCGGCTACACCTTC. Amino acid sequence: CASSPSGGEFRGYTF.

This clonotype has a count of ten or more. The gene calls are TRBV28 and TRBJ1-3, with D perhaps TRBD1 (6 bases). The V gene lost 5 bases and the J gene lost 1 base, with 12 bases spanning the gap. Germline V gives CDR1 MDHEN, CDR2 SYDVKM. The CDR3 extends over 15 amino acids. This CDR3 reads CASSGQLPSGNTIYF. The CDR3 bases are TGTGCCAGCAGTGGACAGCTACCTTCTGGAAACACCATATATTTT.

This clonotype was found many times. The rearrangement joins TRBV7-8 to TRBJ1-6; 7 nucleotides agree with TRBD1. Germline trimming cut 5 bases from V and 7 bases from J; bases unmatched to any gene: 8. The CDR3 is 15 residues long. The germline CDR1 and CDR2 sequences are SGHVS and FQNEAQ. In DNA, the CDR3 is TGTGCCAGCAGCAATCGACAGGGAGAGAATTCACCCCTCCACTTT. It codes for CASSNRQGENSPLHF.

Note on this clonotype: This may come from a read error, since a much larger clone is one base off. The V gene is TRBV12-3 or TRBV12-4, the J gene TRBJ1-2; a weak D match, TRBD1 (6 bases). The CDR3 runs to 14 residues. The CDR3 nucleotides are TGTGCCAGCAGTTCTGTCCGGACAGCATATGGCGACACCTTC. Protein: CASSSVRTAYGDTF.

This clonotype appeared many times. This chain uses TRBV7-9 with TRBJ2-3; unclear D gene. In germline, CDR1 is SEHNR, CDR2 FQNEAQ (reference sequence). V lost 9 bases and J lost 3, with 4 bases in between. CDR3 size: 10 residues. For the CDR3, the DNA is TGTGCCAGGGGGACAGATACGCAGTATTTT. Amino acids: CARGTDTQYF. Drawing the rest from reference TRBV7-9 and TRBJ2-3, the complete variable domain is DTGVSQNPRHKITKRGQNVTFRCDPISEHNRLYWYRQTLGQGPEFLTYFQNEAQLEKSRLLSDRFSAERPKGSFSTLEIQRTEQGDSAMYLCARGTDTQYFGPGTRLTVL.

This clonotype has ten or more counts. V is TRBV4-2 and J is TRBJ2-7, with TRBD2 matching over 15 bases. The CDR3 has 18 amino acids. The junction had 7 bases not matched to a gene; V was cut back by 1 base and J by 3 bases. In germline, CDR1 is LGHNA, CDR2 YNFKEQ. CDR3 in DNA: TGTGCCAGCAGCCAAGCCGGACTAGCGGGAGGGTTCAGCTACGAGCAGTACTTC. It codes for CASSQAGLAGGFSYEQYF.

Ten or more counts support this clonotype. This chain joins TRBV20-1 and TRBJ2-5; 10 bases map to TRBD2. This CDR3 region has 16 residues. Trimming took 3 bases from V and 1 from J; bases not matched to a gene: 8. Per the germline V gene, CDR1 is DFQATT and CDR2 is SNEGSKA (reference sequence). CDR3 sequence reads: CSASPSSGRTQETQYF. CDR3 bases: TGCAGTGCTAGCCCCTCTAGCGGGAGAACCCAAGAGACCCAGTACTTC.

This chain joins TRBV10-3 and TRBJ2-7; 9 positions agree with TRBD1. J lost 5 bases, V lost 8 bases, and 4 bases had no gene match. CDR3 length: 12 amino acids. Germline CDR1 and CDR2: ENHRY and SYGVKD. CDR3 in DNA: TGTGCCATCGGCCGGGACAGGGACGAGCAGTACTTC. As protein: CAIGRDRDEQYF.

This clonotype has ten or more counts. The V call is TRBV7-9, the J call TRBJ1-5; D remains unclear. V lost 1 base and J lost 6, with 10 bases in between. The CDR3 runs 14 residues. CDR1 is SEHNR, CDR2 FQNEAQ, per germline (reference sequence). The CDR3 DNA sequence: TGTGCCAGCAGCTTAGAGGTAGACGGTCAGCCCCAGCATTTT. The encoded protein is CASSLEVDGQPQHF.

This clonotype was picked up many times. CDR3 protein: CASSPGQGPNTEAFF. The CDR3 nucleotides read TGTGCCAGCAGTCCGGGACAGGGGCCTAACACTGAAGCTTTCTTT. The V call is TRBV12-3 or TRBV12-4, the J call TRBJ1-1, with 10 positions matching TRBD1. With V trimmed by 5 bases and J by 2 bases, 5 bases remained unmatched. This CDR3 has 15 residues.

This clonotype was observed many times. The chain has TRBV20-1 and TRBJ1-1, with TRBD1 matching over 9 bases. Germline V gene sequence: CDR1 DFQATT, CDR2 SNEGSKA (reference sequence). V was pared by 5 bases and J by 4 bases, with 14 bases of the junction left unmatched. The CDR3 sequence is 16 residues long. The DNA for the CDR3 is TGCAGTGCTCCTCTTTGGGGACAGGGCGGTATCACTGAAGCTTTCTTT. Amino acids: CSAPLWGQGGITEAFF.